Given below is one T cell receptor (beta chain) in context. The antigen remains unidentified. Germline CDR1 is SGHTA and CDR2 is FQGNSA. The CDR3 is made up of 14 amino acids. V was shortened by 7 bases and J by 3 bases, with 13 bases between the two germline ends. Method: immunoSEQ multiplex PCR; TCRdb's copy keeps in-frame clones and lacks some. The sample carries fewer than 55,000 clones, nearly 95% recorded once. The record originates from a study of T cells in tuberculosis. Findings and limits, study-wide: Classification accuracy was around 90% (AUROC approximately 0.9) with the GMM-specific repertoire.

The chain links TRBV7-2 to TRBJ2-4, with D maybe TRBD2 (5 bases). The specimen was PBMCs. The receptor was derived from a donor aged 10 to 29 with latent tuberculosis or without tuberculosis infection. CDR3 in amino acids: CASNPGVGKNIQYF. The CDR3 region has the DNA TGTGCCAGCAACCCCGGGGTTGGCAAAAACATTCAGTACTTC.